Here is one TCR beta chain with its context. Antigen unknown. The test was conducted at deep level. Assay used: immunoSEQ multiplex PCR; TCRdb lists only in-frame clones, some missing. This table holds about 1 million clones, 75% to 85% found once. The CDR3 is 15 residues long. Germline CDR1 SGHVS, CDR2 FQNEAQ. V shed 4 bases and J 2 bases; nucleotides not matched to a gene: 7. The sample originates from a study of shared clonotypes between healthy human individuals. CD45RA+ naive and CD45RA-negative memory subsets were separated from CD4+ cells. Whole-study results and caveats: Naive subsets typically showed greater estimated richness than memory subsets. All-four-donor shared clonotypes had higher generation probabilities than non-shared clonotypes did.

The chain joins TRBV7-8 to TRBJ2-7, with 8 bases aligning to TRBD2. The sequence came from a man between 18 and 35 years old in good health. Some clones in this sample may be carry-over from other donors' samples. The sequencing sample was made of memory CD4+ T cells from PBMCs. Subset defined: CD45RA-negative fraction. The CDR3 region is CASSSRSSGTYEQYF. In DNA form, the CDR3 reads TGTGCCAGCAGCTCTAGGAGTAGCGGGACCTACGAGCAGTACTTC.